The table lists the clone carrying this TCR beta chain with a few counts. First-strand cDNA used TRAV- and TRBV-specific primers, covering alpha and beta chains. With a constant-region primer and a V-primer adapter, TCRs were subjected to approximately 18 PCR cycles of amplification. With in vitro transcription, the isolated mRNA was amplified. TCRdb recomputed calls from the reads with MiXCR, one row per CDR3 protein. Seen here are tens of thousands of distinct CDR3 sequences, 31% observed once, and the top ten hold 11%. As for time point: before trial treatment. This sample is drawn from a study of low-dose radiotherapy and immunotherapy resistance in tumors. Study at large: The schedule for Cohort 2 used 1 Gy per fraction every two weeks, which added up to 13 Gy over 26 weeks. One day prior to radiation and immunotherapy, intravenous cyclophosphamide at 200 mg/m2 was given, repeated every two weeks.

The CDR3 runs 14 residues. Trimming took off 0 bases at V and 3 bases at J, with 6 bases between the two ends. Germline assignment: CDR1 KGHDR and CDR2 SFDVKD. This material consisted of PBMCs, taken before treatment. This chain uses TRBV24-1 with TRBJ2-3; D gene uncertain. The clonotype originates from a female donor with ovarian cancer. CDR3 in amino acids: CATSDLVGTDTQYF. In DNA, the CDR3 is TGTGCCACCAGTGATTTGGTCGGTACAGATACGCAGTATTTT.